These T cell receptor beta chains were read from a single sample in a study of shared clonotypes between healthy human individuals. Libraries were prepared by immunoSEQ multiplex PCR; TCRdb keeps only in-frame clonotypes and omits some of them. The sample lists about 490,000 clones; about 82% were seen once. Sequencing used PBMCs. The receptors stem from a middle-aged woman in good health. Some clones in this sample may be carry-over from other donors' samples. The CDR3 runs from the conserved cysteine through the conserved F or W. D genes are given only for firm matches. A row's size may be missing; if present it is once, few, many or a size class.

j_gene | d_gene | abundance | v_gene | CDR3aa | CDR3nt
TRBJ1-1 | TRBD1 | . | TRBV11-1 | CASSPRDRVVAEAFF | TGTGCCAGCAGCCCCCGCGACAGGGTGGTCGCTGAAGCTTTCTTT
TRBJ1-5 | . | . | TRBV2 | CASSEETGGNQPQHF | TGTGCCAGCAGTGAAGAGACCGGGGGCAATCAGCCCCAGCATTTT
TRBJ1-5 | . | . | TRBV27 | CASSPLTGNQPQHF | TGTGCCAGCAGTCCGCTGACAGGCAATCAGCCCCAGCATTTT
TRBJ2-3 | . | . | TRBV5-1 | CASRLADTQYF | TGCGCCAGCAGACTAGCAGATACGCAGTATTTT
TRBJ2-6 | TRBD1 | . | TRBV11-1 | CASSSTLDRGAGANVLTF | TGTGCCAGCAGCTCGACCCTCGACAGGGGAGCTGGGGCCAACGTCCTGACTTTC
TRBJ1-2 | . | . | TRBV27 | CASIPGGGRAGYTF | TGTGCCAGCATCCCCGGTGGGGGGCGCGCTGGCTACACCTTC
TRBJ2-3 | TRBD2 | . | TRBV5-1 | CASNRLAGGPTDTQYF | TGCGCCAGCAACCGACTAGCGGGAGGGCCCACAGATACGCAGTATTTT
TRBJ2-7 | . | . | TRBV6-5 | CASSYVVGASYEQYF | TGTGCCAGCAGTTACGTGGTGGGAGCCTCCTACGAGCAGTACTTC
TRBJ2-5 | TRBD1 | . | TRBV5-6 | CASSIKTGPQETQYF | TGTGCCAGCAGCATAAAGACAGGGCCCCAAGAGACCCAGTACTTC
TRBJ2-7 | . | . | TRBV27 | CASIVGVYEQYF | TGTGCCAGCATCGTGGGAGTTTACGAGCAGTACTTC
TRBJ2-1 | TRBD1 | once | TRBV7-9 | CASSLGQGAGNEQFF | TGTGCCAGCAGCTTGGGACAGGGGGCGGGCAATGAGCAGTTCTTC
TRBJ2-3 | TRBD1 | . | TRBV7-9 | CASSLGRTGFFSDTQYF | TGTGCCAGCAGCTTAGGGAGGACAGGGTTTTTTTCAGATACGCAGTATTTT
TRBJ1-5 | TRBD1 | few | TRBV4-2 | CASSQVTGDQPQHF | TGTGCCAGCAGCCAAGTAACAGGGGATCAGCCCCAGCATTTT
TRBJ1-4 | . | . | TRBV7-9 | CASSLEGGRNEKLFF | TGTGCCAGCAGCTTAGAGGGGGGCAGGAATGAAAAACTGTTTTTT
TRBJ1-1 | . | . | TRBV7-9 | CASSPYKRGMNTEAFF | TGTGCCAGCAGCCCCTACAAGCGCGGTATGAACACTGAAGCTTTCTTT
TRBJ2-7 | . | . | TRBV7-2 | CASSRDTTYEQYF | TGTGCCAGCAGCCGGGACACCACCTACGAGCAGTACTTC
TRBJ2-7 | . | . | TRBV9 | CASSPRGGNEQYF | TGTGCCAGCAGCCCCAGGGGGGGGAACGAGCAGTACTTC
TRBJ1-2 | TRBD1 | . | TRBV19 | CASRGGRYYGYTF | TGTGCCAGTAGAGGGGGCCGGTACTATGGCTACACCTTC
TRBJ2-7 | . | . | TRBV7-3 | CASSLRLTAYEQYF | TGTGCCAGCAGCTTAAGATTAACAGCCTACGAGCAGTACTTC
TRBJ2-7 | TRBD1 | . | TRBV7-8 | CASSPRTGTGYEQYF | TGTGCCAGCAGCCCCAGGACAGGGACTGGTTACGAGCAGTACTTC
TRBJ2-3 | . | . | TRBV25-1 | CATQRGGSSDTQYF | TGTGCCACTCAAAGGGGGGGGAGCTCAGATACGCAGTATTTT
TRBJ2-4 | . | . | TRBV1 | CTSSHSYRGLAYVGIAKNIQYF | TGCACCAGCAGCCATTCTTATCGGGGACTAGCGTACGTGGGGATAGCCAAAAACATTCAGTACTTC
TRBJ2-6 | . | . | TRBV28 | CASLRTAGANVLTF | TGTGCCAGCTTGAGGACAGCTGGGGCCAACGTCCTGACTTTC
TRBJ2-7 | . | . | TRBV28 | CASSFPSYEQYF | TGTGCCAGCAGTTTTCCCAGTTACGAGCAGTACTTC
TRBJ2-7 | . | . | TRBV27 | CASSHRGRGAYEQYF | TGTGCCAGCAGCCATCGGGGCAGGGGAGCCTACGAGCAGTACTTC
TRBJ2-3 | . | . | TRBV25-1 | CASSVTGDSTDTQYF | TGTGCCAGCAGTGTTACGGGAGATAGTACAGATACGCAGTATTTT
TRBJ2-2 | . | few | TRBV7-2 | CASSPQIGQGNTGELFF | TGTGCCAGCAGCCCTCAAATCGGGCAGGGAAACACCGGGGAGCTGTTTTTT
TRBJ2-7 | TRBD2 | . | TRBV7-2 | CASSRPTSGRAAEQYF | TGTGCCAGCAGCCGCCCGACTAGCGGGAGGGCCGCCGAGCAGTACTTC
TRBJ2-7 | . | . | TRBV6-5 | CASSPVRASSYEQYF | TGTGCCAGCAGCCCCGTTCGGGCGAGCTCCTACGAGCAGTACTTC
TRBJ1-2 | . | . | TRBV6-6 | CASSYSRAGADGYTF | TGTGCCAGCAGTTACTCGAGGGCAGGGGCAGATGGCTACACCTTC
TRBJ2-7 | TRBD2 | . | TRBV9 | CASSSLAGSSYEQYF | TGTGCCAGCAGCTCTTTAGCGGGATCCTCCTACGAGCAGTACTTC
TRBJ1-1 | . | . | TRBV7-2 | CASSPTRDPGTEAFF | TGTGCCAGCAGCCCCACGAGGGACCCAGGCACTGAAGCTTTCTTT
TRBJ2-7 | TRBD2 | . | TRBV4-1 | CASSLGLAAYEQYF | TGCGCCAGCAGCCTAGGGCTAGCGGCCTACGAGCAGTACTTC
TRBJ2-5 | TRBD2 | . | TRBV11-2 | CASSLAGQGVRETQYF | TGTGCCAGCAGCCTAGCGGGGCAGGGTGTGCGAGAGACCCAGTACTTC
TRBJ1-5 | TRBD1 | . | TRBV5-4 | CASSEGQGLEHF | TGTGCCAGCAGCGAAGGACAGGGCTTGGAGCATTTT
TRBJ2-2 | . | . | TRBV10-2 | CASSPDRRLNTGELFF | TGCGCCAGCAGTCCCGACCGCCGATTGAACACCGGGGAGCTGTTTTTT
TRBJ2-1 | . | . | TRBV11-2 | CASSYYNEQFF | TGTGCCAGCAGCTACTATAATGAGCAGTTCTTC
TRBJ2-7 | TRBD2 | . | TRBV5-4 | CASSSETSGRDEQYF | TGTGCCAGCAGCTCGGAAACTAGCGGGAGAGACGAGCAGTACTTC
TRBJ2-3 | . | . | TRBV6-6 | CASRNRVSTDTQYF | TGTGCCAGCAGGAACAGGGTCAGCACCGATACGCAGTATTTT
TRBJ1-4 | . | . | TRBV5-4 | CASSLEGGTNEKLFF | TGTGCCAGCAGCTTGGAGGGAGGGACTAATGAAAAACTGTTTTTT
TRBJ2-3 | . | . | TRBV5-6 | CASSPFPGYTDTQYF | TGTGCCAGCAGCCCTTTCCCGGGGTACACAGATACGCAGTATTTT
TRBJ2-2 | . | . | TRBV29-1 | CSVSNQGNTGELFF | TGCAGCGTTAGTAACCAGGGGAACACCGGGGAGCTGTTTTTT
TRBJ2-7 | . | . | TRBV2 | CASTLVRPAHEQYF | TGTGCCAGCACCTTAGTAAGACCCGCCCACGAGCAGTACTTC
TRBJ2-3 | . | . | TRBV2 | CASSVGGQGIDTQYF | TGTGCCAGCAGTGTTGGAGGGCAGGGGATAGATACGCAGTATTTT
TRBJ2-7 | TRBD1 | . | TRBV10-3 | CAIAPDRGDTQYF | TGTGCCATAGCACCAGACAGGGGTGATACGCAGTACTTC
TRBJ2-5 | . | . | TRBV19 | CASSADREETQYF | TGTGCCAGTAGTGCAGACAGAGAAGAGACCCAGTACTTC
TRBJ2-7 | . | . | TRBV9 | CASSVGGSGYEQYF | TGTGCCAGCAGCGTAGGGGGTAGCGGTTACGAGCAGTACTTC
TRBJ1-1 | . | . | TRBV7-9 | CASSGRSRLNTEAFF | TGTGCCAGCAGCGGGCGGTCCCGGCTGAACACTGAAGCTTTCTTT
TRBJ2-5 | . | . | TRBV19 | CASSATRETQYF | TGTGCCAGTAGTGCCACCCGTGAGACCCAGTACTTC
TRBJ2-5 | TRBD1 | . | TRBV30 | CAWSTPDRGRRETQYF | TGTGCCTGGAGTACCCCGGACAGGGGGCGGAGAGAGACCCAGTACTTC
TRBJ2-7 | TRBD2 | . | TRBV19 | CASSPGLAGGRTYEQYF | TGTGCCAGTAGTCCCGGACTAGCGGGAGGGAGAACCTACGAGCAGTACTTC
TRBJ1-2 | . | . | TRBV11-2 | CASSLGGSYGYTF | TGTGCCAGCAGCTTAGGTGGGAGCTATGGCTACACCTTC
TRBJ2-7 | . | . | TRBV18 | CASSPKGFFSYEQYF | TGTGCCAGCTCACCCAAGGGGTTTTTCTCCTACGAGCAGTACTTC